This is a list of T cell receptor beta chains from one sample in a study of blood T cell repertoires in COVID-19. Repertoires were generated with immunoSEQ multiplex PCR, while TCRdb's copy carries only in-frame clones and drops some. The sample shows about 150,000 clones, roughly 87% of them seen only once. The sample consisted of PBMCs or T cells enriched from blood (not recorded which). The receptors stem from a woman in her fifties or sixties who had recovered from COVID-19. Both conserved end residues are part of each CDR3. A D gene is named only where the DNA matches it firmly. Clone size is shown for a subset of rows, as once, few, many or a class of expanded clone.

V,size,J,D,CDR3,DNA
TRBV18,few,TRBJ2-5,TRBD1,CASSPKDRGPLETQYF,TGTGCCAGCTCACCAAAGGACAGGGGGCCCTTGGAGACCCAGTACTTC
TRBV6-5,-,TRBJ1-1,-,CASSQGTEAFF,TGTGCCAGCAGTCAGGGGACTGAAGCTTTCTTT
TRBV19,-,TRBJ2-3,TRBD2,CASSLAPGLAGAAGDTQYF,TGTGCCAGTAGTCTCGCGCCCGGACTAGCGGGAGCTGCTGGAGATACGCAGTATTTT
TRBV11-2,-,TRBJ1-3,-,CASSLIYSSGNTIYF,TGTGCCAGCAGCTTAATCTACAGCTCTGGAAACACCATATATTTT
TRBV11-2,-,TRBJ2-1,-,CASSLAQGSYNEQFF,TGTGCCAGCAGCTTAGCACAGGGATCCTACAATGAGCAGTTCTTC
TRBV19,-,TRBJ1-2,-,CASSIGGQSYGYTF,TGTGCCAGTAGTATCGGAGGGCAGAGCTATGGCTACACCTTC
TRBV29-1,-,TRBJ1-2,-,CSVEASDYGYTF,TGCAGCGTTGAAGCGTCAGACTATGGCTACACCTTC
TRBV20-1,-,TRBJ1-1,-,CSASAGLAEAFF,TGCAGTGCTAGTGCGGGGCTAGCGGAAGCTTTCTTT
TRBV3-1/TRBV3-2,once,TRBJ2-7,TRBD1,CASSSQGSSYEQYF,TGTGCCAGCAGCTCACAGGGGAGCTCCTACGAGCAGTACTTC
TRBV10-2,-,TRBJ1-1,-,CASSESRGTWTEAFF,TGCGCCAGCAGTGAGTCGAGAGGGACTTGGACTGAAGCTTTCTTT
TRBV2,-,TRBJ1-5,-,CASRRQSNQPQHF,TGTGCCAGCAGGCGACAGTCCAATCAGCCCCAGCATTTT
TRBV5-6,-,TRBJ2-5,TRBD2,CASSLGTSGVQETQYF,TGTGCCAGCAGCTTGGGGACTAGCGGGGTTCAAGAGACCCAGTACTTC
TRBV6-2/TRBV6-3,-,TRBJ2-7,-,CASSYPVGGLKTYEQYF,TGTGCCAGCAGTTACCCAGTTGGGGGACTCAAAACCTACGAGCAGTACTTC
TRBV7-2,-,TRBJ2-5,-,CASSTGGPGETQYF,TGTGCCAGCAGCACCGGTGGGCCAGGGGAGACCCAGTACTTC
TRBV6-4,-,TRBJ2-2,TRBD1,CASTGGDTGELFF,TGTGCCAGCACAGGGGGCGACACCGGGGAGCTGTTTTTT
TRBV6-6,once,TRBJ1-2,TRBD1,CASSWPGQTNYGYTF,TGTGCCAGCAGTTGGCCGGGACAGACTAACTATGGCTACACCTTC
TRBV30,-,TRBJ2-3,TRBD1,CASYRGRDVYF,TGTGCCTCCTACAGGGGGCGCGACGTCTATTTT
TRBV5-4,-,TRBJ1-1,TRBD1,CASSGQGRFPEAFF,TGTGCCAGCAGTGGACAGGGGAGGTTTCCTGAAGCTTTCTTT
TRBV3-1/TRBV3-2,-,TRBJ2-3,-,CASSQKQVDSLGDTQYF,TGTGCCAGCAGCCAAAAACAAGTGGACTCCTTGGGAGATACGCAGTATTTT
TRBV7-2,-,TRBJ2-7,TRBD2,CASSLELADYEQYF,TGTGCCAGCAGCTTAGAACTAGCGGACTACGAGCAGTACTTC
TRBV20-1,-,TRBJ2-7,-,CSAIFRYEQYF,TGCAGTGCTATCTTTCGCTACGAGCAGTACTTC
TRBV7-2,-,TRBJ1-6,TRBD1,CASKIGTASSYNSPLHF,TGTGCCAGTAAGATCGGGACAGCGAGCTCCTATAATTCACCCCTCCACTTT
TRBV15,once,TRBJ2-1,TRBD2,CATSRRTSGSGQFF,TGTGCCACCAGCAGAAGGACTAGCGGGAGTGGGCAGTTCTTC
TRBV7-2,-,TRBJ2-1,-,CASSPSIVRVNEQFF,TGTGCCAGCAGCCCCTCGATAGTGAGAGTCAATGAGCAGTTCTTC
TRBV5-1,-,TRBJ2-2,-,CASSLGLALDSNTGELFF,TGCGCCAGCAGCTTGGGGCTAGCGCTCGATTCGAACACCGGGGAGCTGTTTTTT
TRBV5-1,-,TRBJ2-1,TRBD2,CASSSRPSGSTNEQFF,TGCGCCAGCAGCTCCCGGCCTAGCGGGAGTACGAATGAGCAGTTCTTC
TRBV29-1,-,TRBJ2-5,-,CSVAGTTAQETQYF,TGCAGCGTGGCAGGGACAACTGCTCAAGAGACCCAGTACTTC
TRBV18,-,TRBJ2-7,-,CASSPAGGSEQYF,TGTGCCAGCTCACCAGCAGGCGGGTCCGAGCAGTACTTC
TRBV18,-,TRBJ2-3,TRBD2,CASSPLGSGRGADTQYF,TGTGCCAGCTCACCCCTCGGCTCCGGGAGGGGCGCAGATACGCAGTATTTT
TRBV18,-,TRBJ2-1,-,CASSPGNEQFF,TGTGCCAGCTCACCCGGCAATGAGCAGTTCTTC
TRBV6-5,-,TRBJ2-7,TRBD1,CASSGTGVTYEQYF,TGTGCCAGCAGCGGGACAGGGGTTACCTACGAGCAGTACTTC
TRBV19,once,TRBJ2-1,TRBD2,CASSTGTSGRASSEQFF,TGTGCCAGTAGTACAGGCACGAGCGGGAGGGCCTCAAGTGAGCAGTTCTTC
TRBV15,-,TRBJ2-3,-,CATSSWGLGTDTQYF,TGTGCCACCAGCAGTTGGGGCTTGGGCACAGATACGCAGTATTTT
TRBV18,-,TRBJ2-7,-,CASSPSRGHEQYF,TGTGCCAGCTCACCGAGCAGGGGCCACGAGCAGTACTTC
TRBV11-2,-,TRBJ1-1,TRBD1,CASSWGQSPLEAFF,TGTGCCAGCAGCTGGGGACAGAGCCCTCTGGAAGCTTTCTTT
TRBV7-2,-,TRBJ2-1,TRBD2,CASSQPSGFYNEQFF,TGTGCCAGCAGCCAACCTAGCGGTTTCTACAATGAGCAGTTCTTC
TRBV7-2,-,TRBJ1-6,TRBD1,CASSLGVGQGNSPLHF,TGTGCCAGCAGCTTAGGAGTGGGACAGGGTAATTCACCCCTCCACTTT
TRBV28,-,TRBJ1-5,-,CASSRGGGWGNQPQHF,TGTGCCAGCAGTCGTGGTGGGGGGTGGGGCAATCAGCCCCAGCATTTT
TRBV30,once,TRBJ1-2,-,CAWIGDGNYGYTF,TGTGCCTGGATTGGAGATGGGAACTATGGCTACACCTTC
TRBV6-5,once,TRBJ2-7,-,CASSYRVVASSYEQYF,TGTGCCAGCAGTTACCGGGTAGTAGCCTCCTCTTACGAGCAGTACTTC